A selection of T cell receptor beta chains follows, all from one sample in a study of T cells after yellow fever vaccination. TCRdb re-analysed the 5' RACE reads in MiXCR, keeping a single row per CDR3 protein. The sample contains some 500,000 distinct CDR3 sequences, 13% of which appear only once. Sample: PBMCs, taken on the day of the yellow fever booster vaccination. These receptors originate from a man under 40 who received the YFV17D yellow fever vaccine. Both conserved end residues are part of each CDR3. The D gene is left open where the match is weak. A row's size may be missing; if present it is once, few, many or a size class.

cdr3_aa	cdr3_nt	v_call	clone_size	j_call	d_call
CASSEDSGGGIEQYF	TGTGCCAGCAGCGAAGATAGCGGCGGGGGAATCGAGCAGTACTTC	TRBV7-9	few	TRBJ2-7	TRBD2
CSAEAETQYF	TGCAGTGCTGAAGCGGAGACCCAGTACTTC	TRBV20-1	NA	TRBJ2-5	NA
CSATRGTSGSYEQFF	TGCAGTGCTACCCGGGGGACTAGCGGGAGCTATGAGCAGTTCTTC	TRBV20-1	few	TRBJ2-1	TRBD2
CASSLSGGRQPQHF	TGCGCCAGCAGCTTGTCAGGGGGCCGTCAGCCCCAGCATTTT	TRBV5-1	few	TRBJ1-5	TRBD1
CASSPLRDRGAQYF	TGTGCCAGCAGCCCCCTCCGGGACAGGGGGGCCCAGTACTTC	TRBV7-2	few	TRBJ2-5	TRBD1
CSARLGPETQYF	TGCAGTGCTAGACTGGGTCCAGAGACCCAGTACTTC	TRBV20-1	few	TRBJ2-5	NA
CASSRGDRLGEETQYF	TGTGCCAGCAGCCGGGGGGACAGGTTGGGCGAAGAGACCCAGTACTTC	TRBV11-2	few	TRBJ2-5	NA
CSVDTSGAEGTQYF	TGCAGCGTTGATACTAGCGGGGCGGAGGGTACGCAGTATTTT	TRBV29-1	NA	TRBJ2-3	TRBD2
CASSYLLGGGYNEQFF	TGTGCCAGCAGTTACTTGTTGGGAGGCGGGTACAATGAGCAGTTCTTC	TRBV6-5	few	TRBJ2-1	NA
CSAREGTGHSPLHF	TGCAGTGCTAGAGAGGGGACGGGTCATTCACCCCTCCACTTT	TRBV20-1	NA	TRBJ1-6	NA
CASSREQSSYEQYF	TGCGCCAGCAGCCGGGAGCAAAGCTCCTACGAGCAGTACTTC	TRBV5-1	few	TRBJ2-7	NA
CASSLDRIDTQYF	TGTGCCAGCAGCCTTGACAGAATAGATACGCAGTATTTT	TRBV7-2	many	TRBJ2-3	NA
CASSLALRGQETQYF	TGTGCCAGCAGCTTAGCCCTGCGGGGGCAAGAGACCCAGTACTTC	TRBV7-2	NA	TRBJ2-5	TRBD2
CASSLEVSSYNEQFF	TGTGCCAGCAGTTTAGAAGTAAGCTCCTACAATGAGCAGTTCTTC	TRBV12-3/TRBV12-4	many	TRBJ2-1	NA
CASRDRVNHNEQFF	TGCGCCAGCAGGGACAGGGTAAACCACAATGAGCAGTTCTTC	TRBV5-1	NA	TRBJ2-1	TRBD1
CASSQEGLAGGSAKNIQYF	TGCGCCAGCAGCCAAGAGGGACTAGCGGGGGGCTCAGCCAAAAACATTCAGTACTTC	TRBV4-3	few	TRBJ2-4	TRBD2
CASSPVFPRDEQFF	TGTGCCAGCAGCCCAGTTTTCCCGCGGGATGAGCAGTTCTTC	TRBV14	few	TRBJ2-1	NA
CASSSWTSGSLYEQYF	TGTGCCAGCAGTTCCTGGACTAGCGGGAGCCTCTACGAGCAGTACTTC	TRBV12-3/TRBV12-4	few	TRBJ2-7	TRBD2
CASSAPTSEYNEQFF	TGTGCCAGCAGCGCCCCGACTAGCGAATACAATGAGCAGTTCTTC	TRBV9	NA	TRBJ2-1	TRBD2
CASSKEGAQPQHF	TGTGCCAGTAGTAAGGAGGGGGCTCAGCCCCAGCATTTT	TRBV19	NA	TRBJ1-5	TRBD1
CASSQERRRLNSPLHF	TGTGCCAGCAGCCAAGAAAGGAGGAGATTAAATTCACCCCTCCACTTT	TRBV4-2	NA	TRBJ1-6	NA
CASSLGRGRSTTDTQYF	TGTGCCAGCAGCTTAGGTAGGGGTCGCTCCACCACAGATACGCAGTATTTT	TRBV7-2	few	TRBJ2-3	NA
CASSYWRSGNTEAFF	TGTGCCAGCAGTTACTGGCGGTCGGGGAACACTGAAGCTTTCTTT	TRBV6-5	NA	TRBJ1-1	NA
CASSLVAARAQYQETQYF	TGTGCCAGCAGCTTAGTTGCGGCCCGGGCCCAGTACCAAGAGACCCAGTACTTC	TRBV11-2	NA	TRBJ2-5	NA
CASVPSGRTYEQYF	TGTGCCAGCGTACCTTCCGGGCGGACCTACGAGCAGTACTTC	TRBV6-1	few	TRBJ2-7	NA
CASSLVSLDADTQYF	TGTGCCAGCAGCTTAGTCTCTTTGGACGCAGATACGCAGTATTTT	TRBV7-2	NA	TRBJ2-3	NA
CASTESLSYEQYF	TGTGCCAGCACTGAAAGCCTCTCCTACGAGCAGTACTTC	TRBV28	NA	TRBJ2-7	NA
CASSLGSSGSSYNEQFF	TGTGCCAGTAGTTTGGGATCTAGCGGGAGCTCCTACAATGAGCAGTTCTTC	TRBV19	NA	TRBJ2-1	TRBD2
CASTGQAENTGELFF	TGCGCCAGCACAGGACAGGCCGAGAACACCGGGGAGCTGTTTTTT	TRBV5-1	few	TRBJ2-2	TRBD1
CSARDGLGLATRNEQFF	TGCAGTGCTAGAGATGGTCTTGGACTAGCGACACGCAATGAGCAGTTCTTC	TRBV20-1	few	TRBJ2-1	TRBD2
CSARVLGGKETQYF	TGCAGTGCTAGAGTTTTGGGGGGGAAAGAGACCCAGTACTTC	TRBV20-1	NA	TRBJ2-5	TRBD2
CASSQDPQPTGANVLTF	TGCGCCAGCAGCCAAGACCCCCAACCGACGGGGGCCAACGTCCTGACTTTC	TRBV4-1	NA	TRBJ2-6	NA
CATSGDPRGNEQFF	TGTGCCACCTCCGGGGATCCTAGGGGCAATGAGCAGTTCTTC	TRBV24-1	many	TRBJ2-1	NA
CASSSRGQAYEQYF	TGTGCCAGCAGCTCCAGAGGACAGGCCTACGAGCAGTACTTC	TRBV7-9	NA	TRBJ2-7	TRBD1
CASSPQELYEQYF	TGTGCCAGCAGCCCCCAAGAGTTGTACGAGCAGTACTTC	TRBV7-2	few	TRBJ2-7	NA
CASQGRVSTEAFF	TGCGCCAGTCAGGGCAGGGTATCCACTGAAGCTTTCTTT	TRBV5-1	few	TRBJ1-1	NA
CSVEGSHGYTF	TGCAGCGTTGAAGGATCCCATGGCTACACCTTC	TRBV29-1	NA	TRBJ1-2	NA
CASSQELNNEQFF	TGTGCCAGCAGCCAAGAATTGAATAATGAGCAGTTCTTC	TRBV4-2	few	TRBJ2-1	NA
CASSLVTATGELFF	TGTGCCAGCAGCTTAGTTACAGCTACCGGGGAGCTGTTTTTT	TRBV7-2	many	TRBJ2-2	NA
CASSLNGNTGELFF	TGTGCCAGCAGTCTAAACGGGAACACCGGGGAGCTGTTTTTT	TRBV12-3/TRBV12-4	many	TRBJ2-2	NA
CAISDSSGRPQYF	TGTGCCATCAGTGACTCTAGCGGGAGGCCGCAGTACTTC	TRBV10-3	NA	TRBJ2-7	TRBD2
CASSLSRAGLAVNEQFF	TGTGCCAGCAGTTTGTCTCGGGCGGGACTAGCCGTCAATGAGCAGTTCTTC	TRBV12-3/TRBV12-4	NA	TRBJ2-1	TRBD2
CSARGRFGSGYEQYF	TGCAGTGCTAGAGGTCGGTTCGGCAGTGGCTACGAGCAGTACTTC	TRBV20-1	NA	TRBJ2-7	NA
CASSQEEAVRTGELFF	TGTGCCAGCAGCCAAGAGGAGGCGGTAAGAACCGGGGAGCTGTTTTTT	TRBV3-1	NA	TRBJ2-2	NA
CASSLGRRQPQHF	TGTGCCAGCAGCTTAGGGCGAAGGCAGCCCCAGCATTTT	TRBV7-2	NA	TRBJ1-5	NA
CASSLAPDSEQYF	TGCGCCAGCAGCTTGGCACCGGACTCCGAGCAGTACTTC	TRBV5-1	NA	TRBJ2-7	NA